These 14 T cell receptor beta chains originate from one sample sequenced in a study of CD8 T cells in ankylosing spondylitis. TCRdb re-analysed the 5' RACE reads in MiXCR, keeping a single row per CDR3 protein. The repertoire holds under 200,000 distinct CDR3 sequences, with approximately 13% as singletons. Specimen: blood, either unsorted or a sorted T cell fraction (not recorded which). These receptors were collected from a female donor with ankylosing spondylitis or in good health (not recorded which).

This clonotype was found a few times. As DNA, the CDR3 is TGTGCCAGCAGGCGAACTGAGGGTAGTGAGCAGTTCTTC. This codes for CASRRTEGSEQFF. The J gene is TRBJ2-1, the V gene TRBV3-1; the D gene is possibly TRBD2 (5 bases). Per the germline V gene, CDR1 is LGHDT and CDR2 is YNNKEL (reference sequence). The CDR3 totals 13 residues. With 6 bases removed from V and 9 bases from J, the gap between germline ends came to 15 bases.

The CDR3 DNA follows: TGCGCCAGCAGCTTGGCACTGGGAGACGAGACCCAGTACTTC. It is translated as CASSLALGDETQYF. V gene TRBV5-1 combines with J gene TRBJ2-5; weak D call: TRBD2 (5 bases). This CDR3 is built from 14 residues. Germline CDR1 reads SGHRS; CDR2 reads YFSETQ. Trimming stripped 0 bases from V and 5 bases from J, with 11 bases between.

V and J are TRBV29-1 and TRBJ1-5; 8 bases are a match to TRBD1. Germline V gene sequence: CDR1 SQVTM, CDR2 ANQGSEA. The V gene end was trimmed by 7 bases and the J gene end by 4 bases; junction bases not matched to a gene: 6. The length of the CDR3 is 13 residues. The CDR3 is CSGGQGKNQPQHF. DNA for the CDR3: TGCAGCGGTGGACAGGGTAAGAATCAGCCCCAGCATTTT.

With respect to this clonotype: A much larger clone sits a single nucleotide away, making a read error possible. The chain carries TRBV7-8 and TRBJ1-2; the D gene is possibly TRBD1 (5 bases). Looked up from germline, CDR1 is SGHVS and CDR2 is FQNEAQ. The CDR3 consists of 14 residues. Deletions cut 0 bases from V and 3 bases from J, with 8 bases between. The CDR3: CASSLAQGDYGYTF. The CDR3 DNA sequence: TGTGCCAGCAGCTTAGCCCAGGGTGACTATGGCTACACCTTC.

The rearrangement uses TRBV12-3 or TRBV12-4 and TRBJ1-1, with D unclear. The CDR3 sequence is 13 residues long. The V end was cut by 5 bases, the J end by 10 bases, with 17 bases between. The CDR3 spells CASSNPDVRGAFF. The CDR3 DNA sequence: TGTGCCAGCAGTAACCCCGACGTTCGAGGAGCTTTCTTT.

The sample holds a few counts of this clonotype. The rearrangement uses TRBV29-1 and TRBJ2-3; 11 bases agree with TRBD2. V was clipped by 6 bases and J by 6 bases; unmatched bases: 5. Germline V gene lookup returns CDR1 SQVTM and CDR2 ANQGSEA. The CDR3 consists of 13 residues. CDR3 residues: CSVGLAEADTQYF. The CDR3 bases are TGCAGCGTGGGACTAGCGGAGGCGGATACGCAGTATTTT.

This clonotype has more than one count but fewer than ten. The chain joins TRBV5-1 to TRBJ2-7, with D unresolved. Trimming cost V 5 bases and J 0 bases, with 12 bases left between them. The CDR3 sequence is 14 residues long. Per germline, CDR1 SGHRS and CDR2 YFSETQ. The CDR3 region is CASSSRMRSYEQYF. The CDR3 nucleotides are TGCGCCAGCAGTTCTCGTATGCGCTCCTACGAGCAGTACTTC. Complete variable domain (other parts from reference TRBV5-1 and TRBJ2-7): KAGVTQTPRYLIKTRGQQVTLSCSPISGHRSVSWYQQTPGQGLQFLFEYFSETQRNKGNFPGRFSGRQFSNSRSEMNVSTLELGDSALYLCASSSRMRSYEQYFGPGTRLTVT.

The table lists this clonotype with many counts. J is TRBJ2-3 and V is TRBV5-1; TRBD2 aligns across 14 bases. The CDR3 extends over 18 amino acids. Germline V CDR1 and CDR2: SGHRS, YFSETQ. J was trimmed by 5 bases and V by 4 bases; bases with no gene match: 12. The CDR3: CASSPTGTSGSTRDTQYF. The CDR3 bases are TGCGCCAGCAGCCCAACCGGGACTAGCGGGAGCACTAGAGATACGCAGTATTTT.

The V gene is TRBV7-9, the J gene TRBJ2-7; 10 bases line up with TRBD2. Germline V lookup: CDR1 SEHNR, CDR2 FQNEAQ (reference sequence). This CDR3 is built from 15 residues. The ends lost 5 bases at V and 4 bases at J; junction bases unmatched: 8. Written as DNA, the CDR3 is TGTGCCAGCAGCCCTGGACTAGCGGTATCGTACGAGCAGTACTTC. It translates to CASSPGLAVSYEQYF.

V is TRBV7-9 and J is TRBJ2-3, with D perhaps TRBD1 or TRBD2 (5 bases each). The CDR3 runs to 15 residues. Germline V gives CDR1 SEHNR, CDR2 FQNEAQ (reference sequence). Trimming cost V 11 bases and J 1 base, with 19 bases left between them. Here the CDR3 DNA reads TGTGCCGCAGACTATCCGGGACGTCGCACAGATACGCAGTATTTT. Residues: CAADYPGRRTDTQYF.

This clonotype came up a few times. The chain joins TRBV12-3 or TRBV12-4 to TRBJ2-3; 7 bases line up with TRBD2. The CDR3 totals 15 residues. J was trimmed by 4 bases and V by 6 bases; bases with no gene match: 10. CDR3 sequence: CASSSSGGSADTQYF. The CDR3 DNA sequence: TGTGCCAGCAGCTCCTCGGGGGGAAGCGCAGATACGCAGTATTTT.

The chain is built from TRBV20-1 and TRBJ2-1; 7 nucleotides align to TRBD2. J was trimmed by 0 bases and V by 3 bases; bases with no gene match: 8. CDR3 length: 16 residues. CDR1 is DFQATT, CDR2 SNEGSKA, per germline (reference sequence). CDR3 region: CSASPLAQSSYNEQFF. The CDR3, as DNA: TGCAGTGCTAGTCCACTAGCGCAGAGCTCCTACAATGAGCAGTTCTTC.

The chain links TRBV5-4 to TRBJ2-7; 10 bases agree with TRBD2. The CDR3 runs to 16 residues. Germline trimming cut 0 bases from V and 2 bases from J; bases unmatched to any gene: 5. Germline CDR1 and CDR2: SGHNT and YYREEE (reference sequence). CDR3 DNA sequence: TGTGCCAGCAGCTTGGCTAGCGGGAGAAACCCCTACGAGCAGTACTTC. Residues: CASSLASGRNPYEQYF.

The sample holds a few counts of this clonotype. CDR3 DNA sequence: TGCGCCAGCAGCTCTGGGACGGGAGTCAACTCCTACGAGCAGTACTTC. Its translation is CASSSGTGVNSYEQYF. The chain carries TRBV5-1 and TRBJ2-7; the D gene is possibly TRBD2 (6 bases). Germline lookup yields CDR1 SGHRS and CDR2 YFSETQ. The V end lost 3 bases, the J end lost 0 bases, and 16 bases lay between the germline ends. The CDR3 is 16 amino acids.